This TCR beta chain emerged from a study of OX40 agonist ivuxolimab in advanced cancers. Notes on the research overall: The costimulatory receptor OX40 (CD134) was targeted by ivuxolimab, a fully human IgG2 agonistic monoclonal antibody. Intravenous ivuxolimab was administered to patients every 2 weeks at six dose levels: 0.01, 0.1, 0.3, 1.5, 3 and 10 mg/kg. Of the 50 or so patients in dose escalation, 19 had hepatocellular carcinoma, roughly 15 had melanoma, 9 had renal cell carcinoma and 9 had head and neck cancer. The dose-escalation cohort was about 83% male with a mean age of approximately 60 years, ranging from roughly 20 to 80. Patients were allowed to have had prior anti-PD-1, anti-PD-L1 or anti-CTLA-4 therapy, and approximately 40% of the dose-escalation patients had been treated with checkpoint inhibitors. Three dose-escalation patients achieved partial responses, one with hepatocellular carcinoma and two with cutaneous melanoma. The purpose of peripheral TCRbeta sequencing was to test whether ivuxolimab changed TCR sequence diversity and led to clonal T-cell expansion. The paper describes the monotherapy dose-escalation part (N of about 57 patients) of the phase I trial of ivuxolimab.

On the study overall, not on this receptor specifically: Partial responders in the 0.1-3.0 mg/kg groups had among the lowest normalized peripheral clonal expansion, especially among CD8+ T cells. Antigen specificity was not determined for the clonally expanded peripheral T cells. After ivuxolimab, more expanded clones were found on average in CD8+ T cells than in CD4+ T cells. Clonal expansion of both CD4+ and CD8+ blood T cells was observed from baseline to week 6 at doses 0.1 to 3.0 mg/kg. Low levels of normalized T-cell clonal expansion were also seen in some patients who did not respond.

As concerns this clone: No cognate antigen has been identified for it. The input lacks base qualities; no much larger clone sits a single base away.

Genomic DNA was isolated from the sorted cells so that the TCRbeta CDR3 region could be sequenced. TCRbeta CDR3 regions were sequenced using the immunoSEQ Assay. Entries here come from immuneACCESS through TCRdb and include only in-frame sequences with V and J called. Some clones fail to appear in such tables; in the studies checked, an unresolved V gene covers under half of the shortfall, and the cause of the remainder is unknown. Present in this sample are about 35,000 clones, 84% of which were seen just once. The ten largest clonotypes hold about 2% of the sample. Between the V and J ends, shortened by 2 bases and 0 bases respectively, the junction contains 10 bases. The germline V gene (reference sequence) specifies MNHEY as CDR1 and SMNVEV as CDR2. The CDR3, from cysteine to phenylalanine, totals 16 residues. Only the CDR3 portion is preserved as DNA: 48 bases, with reading frame beginning at the first base.

Patients with autoimmune disease history or receiving systemic immunosuppression were excluded from the trial. Peripheral blood for TCR sequencing was drawn from every dose cohort at baseline, at cycle 4 day 1 and at cycle 7 day 1. Samples came from an open-label, multicenter, first-in-human phase I dose-escalation trial of ivuxolimab. Adults with locally advanced or metastatic head and neck squamous cell, hepatocellular, melanoma or renal cell carcinoma were enrolled in the trial. Before TCR sequencing, CD4+ and CD8+ T cells were separately sorted from peripheral blood. This TCR derives from an adult with an advanced solid tumor such as melanoma, head and neck, liver or kidney cancer. Here the sequenced sample was CD4+ or CD8+ T cells sorted from blood, taken in a trial of the OX40 agonist ivuxolimab. Here the chain combines TRBV27 and TRBJ1-4; the best D guess is TRBD1, with 5 bases matching. The CDR3 amino acid sequence is: CASSLGTPSTNEKLFF. The DNA reads TGTGCCAGCAGTTTAGGGACCCCCTCAACTAATGAAAAACTGTTTTTT.